Listed below are T cell receptor beta chains from one sample, sequenced in a study of OX40 agonist ivuxolimab in advanced cancers. Method: immunoSEQ multiplex PCR; TCRdb's copy keeps in-frame clones and lacks some. The sample includes 25,000 to 35,000 clones, approximately 89% of them seen just once. Source: CD4+ or CD8+ T cells sorted from blood, taken in a trial of the OX40 agonist ivuxolimab. The source of these receptors is an adult with an advanced solid tumor such as melanoma, head and neck, liver or kidney cancer. The CDR3 runs from the conserved cysteine through the conserved F or W. Each record gives: clone size, J gene, D gene, V gene, CDR3 protein, CDR3 DNA. D genes are given only for firm matches. Where a row states a size, it is once, few, many or the class of an expanded clone; other rows omit it.

clone_size: .
j_call: TRBJ1-2
d_call: TRBD1
v_call: TRBV11-2
cdr3_aa: CASSRGTGFGYTF
cdr3_nt: TGTGCCAGCAGTCGAGGGACAGGGTTTGGCTACACCTTC

clone_size: .
j_call: TRBJ2-7
d_call: TRBD2
v_call: TRBV28
cdr3_aa: CASSLLIFPETSGPKAYEQYF
cdr3_nt: TGTGCCAGCAGTTTACTTATATTCCCAGAGACTAGCGGTCCGAAAGCCTACGAGCAGTACTTC

clone_size: .
j_call: TRBJ2-2
d_call: .
v_call: TRBV7-9
cdr3_aa: CASSLAPGELFF
cdr3_nt: TGTGCCAGCAGCTTAGCGCCCGGGGAGCTGTTTTTT

clone_size: .
j_call: TRBJ2-2
d_call: .
v_call: TRBV9
cdr3_aa: CASSVGDRDLNTGELFF
cdr3_nt: TGTGCCAGCAGCGTAGGAGACCGAGATTTGAACACCGGGGAGCTGTTTTTT

clone_size: .
j_call: TRBJ2-1
d_call: TRBD2
v_call: TRBV19
cdr3_aa: CASSTSGSSYNEQFF
cdr3_nt: TGTGCCAGTAGTACTAGCGGGAGCTCCTACAATGAGCAGTTCTTC

clone_size: .
j_call: TRBJ1-1
d_call: .
v_call: TRBV4-1
cdr3_aa: CASSQKSEVWEAFF
cdr3_nt: TGCGCCAGCAGCCAGAAGAGTGAGGTCTGGGAAGCTTTCTTT

clone_size: few
j_call: TRBJ1-5
d_call: .
v_call: TRBV27
cdr3_aa: CASSLAGNQPQHF
cdr3_nt: TGTGCCAGCAGTTTAGCTGGGAATCAGCCCCAGCATTTT

clone_size: .
j_call: TRBJ1-3
d_call: .
v_call: TRBV5-6
cdr3_aa: CASSLDPPRGAGNTIYF
cdr3_nt: TGTGCCAGCAGCTTGGACCCCCCGAGGGGCGCGGGAAACACCATATATTTT

clone_size: .
j_call: TRBJ2-7
d_call: TRBD1
v_call: TRBV6-4
cdr3_aa: CASSDKGTGGDEQYF
cdr3_nt: TGTGCCAGCAGTGACAAAGGGACAGGGGGCGACGAGCAGTACTTC

clone_size: once
j_call: TRBJ2-1
d_call: TRBD2
v_call: TRBV27
cdr3_aa: CASSLSVRLAGFEQFF
cdr3_nt: TGTGCCAGCAGTTTATCGGTGCGACTAGCGGGTTTTGAGCAGTTCTTC

clone_size: .
j_call: TRBJ2-7
d_call: TRBD2
v_call: TRBV11-2
cdr3_aa: CASSRFSGRNEQYF
cdr3_nt: TGTGCCAGCAGCCGGTTTAGCGGGAGAAACGAGCAGTACTTC

clone_size: .
j_call: TRBJ2-1
d_call: .
v_call: TRBV10-1
cdr3_aa: CASSGPRGTGGYNEQFF
cdr3_nt: TGCGCCAGCAGTGGGCCTCGAGGAACCGGTGGGTACAATGAGCAGTTCTTC

clone_size: .
j_call: TRBJ1-4
d_call: TRBD1
v_call: TRBV5-6
cdr3_aa: CASSIGQGNEKLFF
cdr3_nt: TGTGCCAGCAGCATAGGACAGGGTAATGAAAAACTGTTTTTT

clone_size: .
j_call: TRBJ2-6
d_call: .
v_call: TRBV29-1
cdr3_aa: CSVLVRGPGANVLTF
cdr3_nt: TGCAGCGTCCTCGTTCGGGGGCCAGGGGCCAACGTCCTGACTTTC

clone_size: once
j_call: TRBJ2-1
d_call: .
v_call: TRBV13
cdr3_aa: CASRPTEGEQFF
cdr3_nt: TGTGCCAGCAGGCCGACAGAGGGTGAGCAGTTCTTC

clone_size: once
j_call: TRBJ1-6
d_call: .
v_call: TRBV7-3
cdr3_aa: CASSWNPRGESPLHF
cdr3_nt: TGTGCCAGCAGCTGGAACCCCAGGGGAGAGTCACCCCTCCACTTT

clone_size: .
j_call: TRBJ1-1
d_call: .
v_call: TRBV30
cdr3_aa: CAWSAGQGIQEAFF
cdr3_nt: TGTGCCTGGAGTGCGGGGCAGGGGATTCAGGAAGCTTTCTTT

clone_size: .
j_call: TRBJ1-1
d_call: .
v_call: TRBV5-1
cdr3_aa: CASSLGLNTEAFF
cdr3_nt: TGCGCCAGCAGCTTGGGCTTGAACACTGAAGCTTTCTTT

clone_size: .
j_call: TRBJ2-1
d_call: TRBD2
v_call: TRBV11-2
cdr3_aa: CASSLDFLAGFSEQFF
cdr3_nt: TGTGCCAGCAGCTTAGATTTCCTAGCGGGGTTTTCTGAGCAGTTCTTC

clone_size: .
j_call: TRBJ2-5
d_call: .
v_call: TRBV28
cdr3_aa: CASSLFAGRTTQYF
cdr3_nt: TGTGCCAGCAGTTTATTTGCGGGCCGTACGACCCAGTACTTC

clone_size: .
j_call: TRBJ2-7
d_call: TRBD1
v_call: TRBV10-1
cdr3_aa: CASSVSPDRASYEQYF
cdr3_nt: TGCGCCAGCAGTGTCTCCCCGGACAGGGCCTCCTACGAGCAGTACTTC

clone_size: .
j_call: TRBJ2-7
d_call: .
v_call: TRBV10-2
cdr3_aa: CASSGVSLHEQYF
cdr3_nt: TGCGCCAGCAGTGGGGTCAGTCTGCACGAGCAGTACTTC

clone_size: .
j_call: TRBJ1-1
d_call: .
v_call: TRBV9
cdr3_aa: CASSVRGGDTEAFF
cdr3_nt: TGTGCCAGCAGCGTAAGAGGTGGGGACACTGAAGCTTTCTTT

clone_size: .
j_call: TRBJ2-1
d_call: TRBD2
v_call: TRBV27
cdr3_aa: CASSLIRGGPYEQFF
cdr3_nt: TGTGCCAGCAGTCTAATACGGGGAGGGCCCTATGAGCAGTTCTTC

clone_size: .
j_call: TRBJ2-2
d_call: .
v_call: TRBV11-2
cdr3_aa: CASSLDYSTGELFF
cdr3_nt: TGTGCCAGCAGCTTAGATTACTCCACCGGGGAGCTGTTTTTT

clone_size: .
j_call: TRBJ1-1
d_call: .
v_call: TRBV6-5
cdr3_aa: CASSWNTEAFF
cdr3_nt: TGTGCCAGCAGTTGGAACACTGAAGCTTTCTTT

clone_size: .
j_call: TRBJ2-5
d_call: .
v_call: TRBV7-8
cdr3_aa: CASSPAPRGRETQYF
cdr3_nt: TGTGCCAGCAGCCCTGCTCCGCGCGGGCGGGAGACCCAGTACTTC

clone_size: .
j_call: TRBJ2-7
d_call: .
v_call: TRBV27
cdr3_aa: CASAVGDSYEQYF
cdr3_nt: TGTGCCAGCGCTGTCGGCGACTCCTACGAGCAGTACTTC

clone_size: .
j_call: TRBJ1-6
d_call: TRBD1
v_call: TRBV4-1
cdr3_aa: CASSHRSTGESPLHF
cdr3_nt: TGCGCCAGCAGCCACAGAAGCACAGGGGAATCACCCCTCCACTTT

clone_size: .
j_call: TRBJ1-1
d_call: .
v_call: TRBV10-3
cdr3_aa: CAISERKQDTEAFF
cdr3_nt: TGTGCCATCAGTGAGAGAAAACAGGACACTGAAGCTTTCTTT

clone_size: .
j_call: TRBJ2-7
d_call: .
v_call: TRBV6-1
cdr3_aa: CASSEIGYEQYF
cdr3_nt: TGTGCCAGCAGTGAAATAGGCTACGAGCAGTACTTC

clone_size: .
j_call: TRBJ2-3
d_call: TRBD1
v_call: TRBV4-1
cdr3_aa: CASSYGQGSTDTQYF
cdr3_nt: TGCGCCAGCAGCTACGGACAGGGGAGCACAGATACGCAGTATTTT

clone_size: .
j_call: TRBJ2-1
d_call: TRBD2
v_call: TRBV19
cdr3_aa: CASRATSGSYNEQFF
cdr3_nt: TGTGCCAGTAGAGCGACTAGCGGCTCCTACAATGAGCAGTTCTTC

clone_size: .
j_call: TRBJ2-1
d_call: TRBD1
v_call: TRBV6-1
cdr3_aa: CASSEGQGTLLEQFF
cdr3_nt: TGTGCCAGCAGTGAAGGACAGGGGACCCTTCTTGAGCAGTTCTTC

clone_size: .
j_call: TRBJ2-7
d_call: TRBD2
v_call: TRBV7-2
cdr3_aa: CASSLQNSGRGLREQYF
cdr3_nt: TGTGCCAGCAGCCTACAGAATAGCGGGAGGGGACTGAGGGAGCAGTACTTC

clone_size: .
j_call: TRBJ1-1
d_call: TRBD1
v_call: TRBV27
cdr3_aa: CASTGGTEAFF
cdr3_nt: TGTGCCAGTACAGGGGGCACTGAAGCTTTCTTT

clone_size: once
j_call: TRBJ2-7
d_call: .
v_call: TRBV29-1
cdr3_aa: CSVFQGNPYEQYF
cdr3_nt: TGCAGCGTGTTCCAGGGGAACCCTTACGAGCAGTACTTC

clone_size: .
j_call: TRBJ2-7
d_call: .
v_call: TRBV4-2
cdr3_aa: CASSQGLGAYEQYF
cdr3_nt: TGTGCCAGCAGCCAAGGACTAGGGGCCTACGAGCAGTACTTC

clone_size: .
j_call: TRBJ2-2
d_call: .
v_call: TRBV4-3
cdr3_aa: CASSPGLVNTGELFF
cdr3_nt: TGCGCCAGCAGCCCCGGGCTAGTGAACACCGGGGAGCTGTTTTTT

clone_size: .
j_call: TRBJ1-5
d_call: .
v_call: TRBV28
cdr3_aa: CASSDRGNQPQHF
cdr3_nt: TGTGCCAGCAGTGACCGGGGTAATCAGCCCCAGCATTTT

clone_size: .
j_call: TRBJ2-3
d_call: .
v_call: TRBV11-2
cdr3_aa: CASRRDTRTDTQYF
cdr3_nt: TGTGCCAGCAGAAGAGACACCCGCACAGATACGCAGTATTTT

clone_size: .
j_call: TRBJ1-5
d_call: TRBD1
v_call: TRBV4-3
cdr3_aa: CASSSTQGQPQHF
cdr3_nt: TGCGCCAGCAGCTCTACACAGGGGCAGCCCCAGCATTTT

clone_size: .
j_call: TRBJ1-1
d_call: .
v_call: TRBV6-5
cdr3_aa: CASSYSNGIEAFF
cdr3_nt: TGTGCCAGCAGTTACTCGAACGGGATTGAAGCTTTCTTT

clone_size: .
j_call: TRBJ1-3
d_call: .
v_call: TRBV19
cdr3_aa: CASIDWALGGNTIYF
cdr3_nt: TGTGCCAGTATTGATTGGGCTCTGGGGGGAAACACCATATATTTT

clone_size: .
j_call: TRBJ2-2
d_call: .
v_call: TRBV10-1
cdr3_aa: CASSDSGAGELFF
cdr3_nt: TGCGCCAGCAGTGATTCGGGGGCCGGGGAGCTGTTTTTT

clone_size: .
j_call: TRBJ2-2
d_call: TRBD2
v_call: TRBV4-3
cdr3_aa: CASTVTSENTGELFF
cdr3_nt: TGCGCCAGCACCGTGACTAGCGAGAACACCGGGGAGCTGTTTTTT